This T cell receptor beta chain came from a study of T-cell reconstitution after alpha-beta-depleted transplantation in children. This clonotype showed up many times. It was with unique molecular identifiers that the TCRbeta library was prepared. TCRdb itself ran the PCR reads through MiXCR, one entry per CDR3 protein. The sample contains approximately 490,000 distinct CDR3 sequences, about 10% of which appear only once. This CDR3 contains 14 residues. CDR1 and CDR2 (germline): SEHNR, FQNEAQ (reference sequence). V gave up 1 base and J gave up 5 bases; unmatched junction bases: 4. This sequence was found in a child aged 2 to 10 with inherited bone marrow failure, due to receive a stem cell transplant. The chain is built from TRBV7-9 and TRBJ1-2; 7 nucleotides agree with TRBD1. This specimen consisted of PBMCs, obtained before TCRalphabeta/CD19-depleted stem cell transplant. The CDR3 spells CASSLEGTAYGYTF. CDR3 bases: TGTGCCAGCAGCTTAGAGGGGACAGCTTATGGCTACACCTTC.